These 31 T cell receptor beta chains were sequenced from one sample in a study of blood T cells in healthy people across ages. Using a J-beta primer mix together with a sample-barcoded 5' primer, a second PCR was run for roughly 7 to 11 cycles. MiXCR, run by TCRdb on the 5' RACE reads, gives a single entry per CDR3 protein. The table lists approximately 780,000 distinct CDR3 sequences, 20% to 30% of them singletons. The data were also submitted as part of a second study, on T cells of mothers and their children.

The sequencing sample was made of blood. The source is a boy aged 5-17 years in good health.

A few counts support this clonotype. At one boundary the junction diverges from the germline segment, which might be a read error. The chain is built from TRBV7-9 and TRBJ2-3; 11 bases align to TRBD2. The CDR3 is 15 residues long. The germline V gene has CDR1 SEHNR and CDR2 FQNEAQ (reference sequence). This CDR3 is CAISFSGGAADTQYF. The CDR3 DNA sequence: TGTGCCATCAGCTTTAGCGGGGGGGCCGCAGATACGCAGTATTTT.

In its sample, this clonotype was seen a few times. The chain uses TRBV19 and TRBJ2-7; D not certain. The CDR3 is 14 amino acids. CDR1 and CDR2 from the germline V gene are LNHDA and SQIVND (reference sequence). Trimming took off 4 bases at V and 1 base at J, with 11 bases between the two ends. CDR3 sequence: CASSTRTVSYEQYF. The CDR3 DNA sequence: TGTGCCAGTAGTACGAGAACCGTTTCCTACGAGCAGTACTTC.

The CDR3 is CASSRTRISYEQYF. The CDR3 nucleotides are TGTGCCAGCAGTCGAACACGGATCTCCTACGAGCAGTACTTC. The V gene is TRBV28, the J gene TRBJ2-5; the D is unclear. The J call may not be correct, given that the DNA end is closer to TRBJ2-7. This CDR3 spans 14 amino acids. Germline values: CDR1 MDHEN, CDR2 SYDVKM.

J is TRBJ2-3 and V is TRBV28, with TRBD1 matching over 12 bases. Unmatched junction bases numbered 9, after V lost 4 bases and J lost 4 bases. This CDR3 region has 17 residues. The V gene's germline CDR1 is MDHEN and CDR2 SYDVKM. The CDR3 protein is CASSYQGTGGVADTQYF. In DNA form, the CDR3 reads TGTGCCAGCAGTTATCAGGGGACAGGGGGCGTTGCAGATACGCAGTATTTT.

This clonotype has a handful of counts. CDR3 coding DNA: TGCAGTGCTAATGAGGGGGTGGCCTACGAGCAGTACTTC. Its protein is CSANEGVAYEQYF. The V gene is TRBV20-1, the J gene TRBJ2-7; D possibly corresponds to TRBD1 (6 bases). Trimming shortened V by 4 bases and J by 2 bases, and 12 bases separated the two germline ends. The CDR3 has 13 amino acids. Germline CDR1 reads DFQATT; CDR2 reads SNEGSKA (reference sequence).

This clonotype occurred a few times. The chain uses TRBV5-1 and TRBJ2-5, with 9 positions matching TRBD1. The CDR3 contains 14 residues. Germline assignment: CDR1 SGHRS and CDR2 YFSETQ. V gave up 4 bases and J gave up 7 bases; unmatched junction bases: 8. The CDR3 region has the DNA TGCGCCAGCAGCCCCCCGGGACAGGGCGGGACCCAGTACTTC. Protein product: CASSPPGQGGTQYF. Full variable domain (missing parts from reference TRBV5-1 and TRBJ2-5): KAGVTQTPRYLIKTRGQQVTLSCSPISGHRSVSWYQQTPGQGLQFLFEYFSETQRNKGNFPGRFSGRQFSNSRSEMNVSTLELGDSALYLCASSPPGQGGTQYFGPGTRLLVL.

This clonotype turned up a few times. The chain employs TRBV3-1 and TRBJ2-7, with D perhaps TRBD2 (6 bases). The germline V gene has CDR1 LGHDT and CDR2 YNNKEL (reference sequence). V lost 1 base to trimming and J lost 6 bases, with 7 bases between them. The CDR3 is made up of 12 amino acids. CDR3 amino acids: CASSQGRGEQYF. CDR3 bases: TGTGCCAGCAGCCAAGGGAGGGGCGAGCAGTACTTC.

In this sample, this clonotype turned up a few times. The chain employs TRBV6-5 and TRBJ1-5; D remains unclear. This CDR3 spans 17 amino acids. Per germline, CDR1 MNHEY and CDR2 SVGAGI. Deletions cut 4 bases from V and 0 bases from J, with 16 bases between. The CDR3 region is CASSWDPCNRSNQPQHF. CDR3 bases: TGTGCCAGCAGTTGGGATCCTTGTAACCGTAGCAATCAGCCCCAGCATTTT.

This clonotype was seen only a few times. This CDR3 reads CASSPDNQETQYF. In DNA form, the CDR3 reads TGCGCCAGCTCCCCCGACAACCAAGAGACCCAGTACTTC. The chain uses TRBV5-1 and TRBJ2-5; D ambiguous. From germline, CDR1 is SGHRS and CDR2 YFSETQ. V was cut by 7 bases and J by 0 bases, with 10 bases left in between. The CDR3 consists of 13 residues.

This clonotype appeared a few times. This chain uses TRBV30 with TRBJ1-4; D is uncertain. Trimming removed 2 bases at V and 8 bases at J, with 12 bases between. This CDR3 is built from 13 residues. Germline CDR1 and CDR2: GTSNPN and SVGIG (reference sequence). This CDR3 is CAWSRQDPEKLFF. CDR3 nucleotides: TGTGCCTGGAGTAGGCAGGATCCAGAAAAACTGTTTTTT.

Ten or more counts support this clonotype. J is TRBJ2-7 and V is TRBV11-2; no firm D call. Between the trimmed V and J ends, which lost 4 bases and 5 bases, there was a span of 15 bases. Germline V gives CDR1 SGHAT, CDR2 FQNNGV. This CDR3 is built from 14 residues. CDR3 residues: CASSSTQPIHEQYF. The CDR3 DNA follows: TGTGCCAGCAGCTCCACGCAACCTATCCACGAGCAGTACTTC.

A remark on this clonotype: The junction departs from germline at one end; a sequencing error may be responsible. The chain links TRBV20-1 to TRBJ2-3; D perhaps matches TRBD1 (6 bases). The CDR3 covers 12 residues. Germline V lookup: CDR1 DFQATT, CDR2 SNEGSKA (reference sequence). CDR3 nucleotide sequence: TGCAGTGCTAGGACAGGTGGGGATACGCGGTATTTT. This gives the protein CSARTGGDTRYF.

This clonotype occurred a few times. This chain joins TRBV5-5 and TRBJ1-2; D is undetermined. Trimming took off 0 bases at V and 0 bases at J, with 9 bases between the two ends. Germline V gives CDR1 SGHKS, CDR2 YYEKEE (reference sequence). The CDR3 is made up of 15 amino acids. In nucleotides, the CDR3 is TGTGCCAGCAGCTTGGAGCAGGCGACTAACTATGGCTACACCTTC. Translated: CASSLEQATNYGYTF.

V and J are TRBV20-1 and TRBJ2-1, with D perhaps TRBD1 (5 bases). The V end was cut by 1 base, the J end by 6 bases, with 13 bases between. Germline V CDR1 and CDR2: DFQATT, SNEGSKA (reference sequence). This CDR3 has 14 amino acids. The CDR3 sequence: CSARAGNARNEQFF. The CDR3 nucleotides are TGCAGTGCTAGAGCAGGGAACGCGCGCAATGAGCAGTTCTTC.

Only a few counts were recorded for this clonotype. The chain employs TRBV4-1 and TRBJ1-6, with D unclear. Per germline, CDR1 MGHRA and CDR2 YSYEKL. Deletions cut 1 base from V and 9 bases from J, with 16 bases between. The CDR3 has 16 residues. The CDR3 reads CASSQVGVIRGSPLHF. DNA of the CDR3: TGCGCCAGCAGCCAAGTGGGTGTGATCCGAGGTTCACCCCTCCACTTT.

CDR3 sequence (DNA): TGTGCCAGCAGCTCTCTAGCGGGGGGGCTTAGCGAGCAGTTCTTC. Amino acid sequence: CASSSLAGGLSEQFF. The chain is built from TRBV7-9 and TRBJ2-1, with TRBD2 matching 12 bases. CDR3 length: 15 residues. Germline lookup yields CDR1 SEHNR and CDR2 FQNEAQ (reference sequence). The V and J ends lost 4 bases and 10 bases, in that order; junction bases with no gene match: 8.

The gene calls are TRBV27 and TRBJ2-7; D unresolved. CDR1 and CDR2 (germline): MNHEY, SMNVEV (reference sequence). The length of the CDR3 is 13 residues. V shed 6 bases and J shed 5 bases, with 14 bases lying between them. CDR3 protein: CASRSWDPHEQYF. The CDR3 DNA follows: TGTGCCAGCAGGTCATGGGATCCCCACGAGCAGTACTTC.

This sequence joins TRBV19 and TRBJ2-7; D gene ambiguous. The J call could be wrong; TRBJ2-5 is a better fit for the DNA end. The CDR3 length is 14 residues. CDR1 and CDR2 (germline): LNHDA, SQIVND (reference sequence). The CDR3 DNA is TGTGCCAGTAGTATAGTTGGTTTCCAAGAGACCCAGTACTTC. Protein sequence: CASSIVGFQETQYF.

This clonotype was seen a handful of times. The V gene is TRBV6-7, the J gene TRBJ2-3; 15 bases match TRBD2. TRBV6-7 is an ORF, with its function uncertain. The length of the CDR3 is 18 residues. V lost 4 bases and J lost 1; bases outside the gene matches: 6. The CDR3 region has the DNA TGTGCCAGCAGTTCCGGGACTAGCGGGGGGAGGGGCACAGATACGCAGTATTTT. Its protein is CASSSGTSGGRGTDTQYF.

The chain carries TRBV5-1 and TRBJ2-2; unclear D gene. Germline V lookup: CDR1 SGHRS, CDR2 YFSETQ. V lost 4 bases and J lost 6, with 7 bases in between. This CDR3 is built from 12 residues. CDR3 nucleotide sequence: TGCGCCAGCAGCCTTCAGTCCGGGGAGCTGTTTTTT. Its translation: CASSLQSGELFF.

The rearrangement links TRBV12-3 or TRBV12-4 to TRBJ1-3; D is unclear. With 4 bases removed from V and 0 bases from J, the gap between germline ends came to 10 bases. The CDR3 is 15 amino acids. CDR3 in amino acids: CASSSELHSGNTIYF. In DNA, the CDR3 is TGTGCCAGCAGTTCCGAACTTCACTCTGGAAACACCATATATTTT.

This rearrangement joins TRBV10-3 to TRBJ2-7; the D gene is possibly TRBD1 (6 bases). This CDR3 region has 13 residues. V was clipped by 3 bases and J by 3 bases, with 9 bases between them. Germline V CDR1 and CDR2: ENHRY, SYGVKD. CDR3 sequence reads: CAISEGDNYEQYF. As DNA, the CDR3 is TGTGCCATCAGTGAAGGGGACAACTACGAGCAGTACTTC.

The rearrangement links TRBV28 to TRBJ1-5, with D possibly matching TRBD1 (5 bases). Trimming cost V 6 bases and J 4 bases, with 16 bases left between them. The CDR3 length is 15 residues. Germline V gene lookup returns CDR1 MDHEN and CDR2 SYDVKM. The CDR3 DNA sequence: TGTGCCAGCAGCCTACATAAGGGGTTAAATCAGCCCCAGCATTTT. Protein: CASSLHKGLNQPQHF.

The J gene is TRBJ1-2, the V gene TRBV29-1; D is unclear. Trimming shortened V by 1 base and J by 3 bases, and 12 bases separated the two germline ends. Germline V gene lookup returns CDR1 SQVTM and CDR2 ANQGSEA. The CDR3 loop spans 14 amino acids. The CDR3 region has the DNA TGCAGCGTTGAAGTGGCAGTAATCGACTATGGCTACACCTTC. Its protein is CSVEVAVIDYGYTF. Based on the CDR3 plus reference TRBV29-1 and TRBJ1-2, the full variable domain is SAVISQKPSRDICQRGTSLTIQCQVDSQVTMMFWYRQQPGQSLTLIATANQGSEATYESGFVIDKFPISRPNLTFSTLTVSNMSPEDSSIYLCSVEVAVIDYGYTFGSGTRLTVV.

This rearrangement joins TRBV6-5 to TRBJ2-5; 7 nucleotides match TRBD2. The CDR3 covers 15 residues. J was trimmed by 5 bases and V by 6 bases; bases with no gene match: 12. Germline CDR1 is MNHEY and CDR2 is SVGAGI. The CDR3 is CASRLHGTTGETQYF. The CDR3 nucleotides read TGTGCCAGCAGACTACATGGGACTACGGGGGAGACCCAGTACTTC.

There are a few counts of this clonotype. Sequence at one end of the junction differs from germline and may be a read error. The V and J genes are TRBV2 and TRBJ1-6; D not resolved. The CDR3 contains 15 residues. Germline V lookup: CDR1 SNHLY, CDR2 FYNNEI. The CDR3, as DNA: TGTGCTAGCAGACAAGCAAGCTCCTATAATTCACCCCTCCACTTT. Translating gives CASRQASSYNSPLHF.

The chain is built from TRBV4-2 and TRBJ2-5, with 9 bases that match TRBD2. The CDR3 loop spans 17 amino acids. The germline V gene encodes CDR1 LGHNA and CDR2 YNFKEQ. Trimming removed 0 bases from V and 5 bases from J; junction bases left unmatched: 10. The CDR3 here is CASSQDLILAGEETQYF. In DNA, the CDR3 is TGTGCCAGCAGCCAAGATCTGATACTAGCGGGTGAGGAGACCCAGTACTTC.

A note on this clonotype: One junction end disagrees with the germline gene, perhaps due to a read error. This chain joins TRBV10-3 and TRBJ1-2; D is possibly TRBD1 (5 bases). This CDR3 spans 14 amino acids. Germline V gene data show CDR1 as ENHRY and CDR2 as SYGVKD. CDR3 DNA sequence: TGTTCCATCAGTGGAGGAGGAAGGGGAAATGGCTACACCTTC. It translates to CSISGGGRGNGYTF.

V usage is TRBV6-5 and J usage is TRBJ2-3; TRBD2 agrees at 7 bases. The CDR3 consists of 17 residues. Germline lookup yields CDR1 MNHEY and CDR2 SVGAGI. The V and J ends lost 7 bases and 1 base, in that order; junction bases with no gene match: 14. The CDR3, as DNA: TGTGCCAGCATGCCTACCCCAGGCACTAGCGGCACAGATACGCAGTATTTT. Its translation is CASMPTPGTSGTDTQYF.

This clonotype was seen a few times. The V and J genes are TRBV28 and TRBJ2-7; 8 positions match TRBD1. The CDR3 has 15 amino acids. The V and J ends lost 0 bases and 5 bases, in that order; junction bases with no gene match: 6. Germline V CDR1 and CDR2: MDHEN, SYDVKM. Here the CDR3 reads CASSLWRAGGNEQYF. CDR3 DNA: TGTGCCAGCAGTTTATGGAGGGCAGGGGGCAACGAGCAGTACTTC.

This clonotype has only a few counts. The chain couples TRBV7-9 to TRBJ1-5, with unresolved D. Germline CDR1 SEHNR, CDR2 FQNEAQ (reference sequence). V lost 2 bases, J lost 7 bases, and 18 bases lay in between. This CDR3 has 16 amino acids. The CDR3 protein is CASSLSYPAENQPQHF. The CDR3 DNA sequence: TGTGCCAGCAGCTTAAGCTATCCCGCCGAAAACCAGCCCCAGCATTTT.